A selection of T cell receptor beta chains follows, all from one sample in a study of T cell responses to AZD1222 COVID-19 vaccine. Here immunoSEQ multiplex PCR was the method, and the copy in TCRdb shows in-frame clones only, minus some. The sample gives about 140,000 clones, about 92% of which show up once; 9% to 15% is in the top ten. The sequencing here drew on peripheral blood, taken after recovery from COVID-19. The source of these receptors is an adult who had recovered from COVID-19. Both conserved end residues are part of each CDR3. D genes are given only for firm matches. The size of a clone is reported for some rows only, either as once, few or many, or as a class for expanded clones.

cdr3_nt cdr3_aa clone_size d_call j_call v_call
TGTGCCAGCTCACCACCCCGGGCGGGGAACACTGAAGCTTTCTTT CASSPPRAGNTEAFF . . TRBJ1-1 TRBV18
TGTGCCAGCAGCTTGGATATGCGGGAGGATTACACAGATACGCAGTATTTT CASSLDMREDYTDTQYF . TRBD2 TRBJ2-3 TRBV5-5
TGTGCCAGTAGTATGGGGGTAGGGGCTTCCTACGAGCAGTACTTC CASSMGVGASYEQYF . . TRBJ2-7 TRBV19
TGCGCCAGCAGCTTGGTAGGACAGCGGAGCTCCTATAATTCACCCCTCCACTTT CASSLVGQRSSYNSPLHF . . TRBJ1-6 TRBV5-1
TGTGCCAGCCAAAATCTTGGGGTTAACAGGGCTGCGCAGTACTTC CASQNLGVNRAAQYF . . TRBJ2-7 TRBV5-6
TGTGCCAGCAGCCAAGACGGGATGCGGGGGGACGAGCAGTACTTC CASSQDGMRGDEQYF once TRBD2 TRBJ2-7 TRBV3-1/TRBV3-2
TGTGCCATCAGTGACAGGGTAACCTCTGGAAACACCATATATTTT CAISDRVTSGNTIYF . . TRBJ1-3 TRBV10-3
TGCGCCAGCAGTGAGTCGAGAGGGGGCGGCACTGAAGCTTTCTTT CASSESRGGGTEAFF . TRBD1 TRBJ1-1 TRBV10-1
TGTGCCAGCAGCTTAGGAGCCAGGGGGAACACCGGGGAGCTGTTTTTT CASSLGARGNTGELFF . . TRBJ2-2 TRBV11-3
TGTGCCATCAGTGAACAACTAGCGGGCCCCTACAATGAGCAGTTCTTC CAISEQLAGPYNEQFF . TRBD2 TRBJ2-1 TRBV10-3
TGTGCCAGCAGCTTTGAGTACGGGGACACTGAAGCTTTCTTT CASSFEYGDTEAFF once . TRBJ1-1 TRBV5-5
TGTGCCACCAGTGGGGTCGGGACAGGGGGTAACACCGGGGAGCTGTTTTTT CATSGVGTGGNTGELFF . TRBD1 TRBJ2-2 TRBV24-1
TGTGCCAGCAGCGTGACAGGGAGCTCTGGAAACACCATATATTTT CASSVTGSSGNTIYF . TRBD1 TRBJ1-3 TRBV13
TGTGCCAGCAGTAAGTTTGGACAGGGGGACCAAGAGACCCAGTACTTC CASSKFGQGDQETQYF . TRBD1 TRBJ2-5 TRBV27
TGCGCCAGCAGCTCTCAATTGACAGGGGATGACACTGAAGCTTTCTTT CASSSQLTGDDTEAFF . TRBD1 TRBJ1-1 TRBV5-1
TGCAGTGCTAGTAGTGTGGGGCAAAACACCGGGGAGCTGTTTTTT CSASSVGQNTGELFF once . TRBJ2-2 TRBV20-1
TGTGCCAGCAGCTCGCGTCCCCTAAATCAGCCCCAGCATTTT CASSSRPLNQPQHF . . TRBJ1-5 TRBV28
TGTGCCAGTAGTATATTTGGTAGCGGCTACAATGAGCAGTTCTTC CASSIFGSGYNEQFF . . TRBJ2-1 TRBV19
TGTGCCAGCAGCCAATCACTAGCGGGAGGTAGGGCAGATACGCAGTATTTT CASSQSLAGGRADTQYF . TRBD2 TRBJ2-3 TRBV13
TGTGCCAGCAGCTTCGGGACTAGCGGGAGGGGGTACACAGATACGCAGTATTTT CASSFGTSGRGYTDTQYF . TRBD2 TRBJ2-3 TRBV3-1/TRBV3-2
TGCGCCAGCAGCTTGGGGGGTCAGCGGCGGATCTACAATGAGCAGTTCTTC CASSLGGQRRIYNEQFF . . TRBJ2-1 TRBV5-1
TGCGCCAGCAGCGGAATCACAGATACGCAGTATTTT CASSGITDTQYF few . TRBJ2-3 TRBV10-1
TGCGCCAGCAGCCGGAGCAGGGGAATCAATCAGCCCCAGCATTTT CASSRSRGINQPQHF . . TRBJ1-5 TRBV4-1
TGTGCCAGCAGCTTAACGGGGACTAGCGCCACAGATACGCAGTATTTT CASSLTGTSATDTQYF . TRBD2 TRBJ2-3 TRBV7-8
TGTGCCTGGAGTCCAGGGGGATCTAACTATGGCTACACCTTC CAWSPGGSNYGYTF . TRBD1 TRBJ1-2 TRBV30
TGCAGCGTAGCGCTAGCGGGAGACTTCAATGAGCAGTTCTTC CSVALAGDFNEQFF . TRBD2 TRBJ2-1 TRBV29-1
TGTGCCAGCGGAAGGGACGACTACGAGCAGTACTTC CASGRDDYEQYF . . TRBJ2-7 TRBV28
TGTGCCAGCAGCCAAGGGCTAGCAGGCGTAGAGACCCAGTACTTC CASSQGLAGVETQYF once . TRBJ2-5 TRBV3-1/TRBV3-2
TGTGCCAGCAGTTTAGACGGGGGCGGTCAGCCCCAGCATTTT CASSLDGGGQPQHF . . TRBJ1-5 TRBV28
TGTGCCAGCAGCGTAGGCCTAGCGGGAGTAGATAATGAGCAGTTCTTC CASSVGLAGVDNEQFF . TRBD2 TRBJ2-1 TRBV9
TGTGCCAGCAGCCAAGATTTGGTCCCAGATACGCAGTATTTT CASSQDLVPDTQYF . . TRBJ2-3 TRBV14
TGTGCCAGCCTCAGATCGGGCACCGGGGAGCTGTTTTTT CASLRSGTGELFF . . TRBJ2-2 TRBV2
TGTGCCAGCTCTCCCAGGGCACTAGCGGGACCATCCTACGAGCAGTACTTC CASSPRALAGPSYEQYF . TRBD2 TRBJ2-7 TRBV18
TGTGCCACCAGTCCCCGACAGGGAAGTACTGAAGCTTTCTTT CATSPRQGSTEAFF . TRBD1 TRBJ1-1 TRBV15
TGTGCCAGCACCCGAAGGGGTATTGCCTACAATGAGCAGTTCTTC CASTRRGIAYNEQFF . . TRBJ2-1 TRBV28
TGTGCCAGTAGTATTCCGGTGGGCAATCAGCCCCAGCATTTT CASSIPVGNQPQHF . . TRBJ1-5 TRBV19
TGCGCCAGCAGCCTCACGGGACAGCTGAACACTGAAGCTTTCTTT CASSLTGQLNTEAFF . TRBD1 TRBJ1-1 TRBV4-1
TGTGCCTTCCCCAAGGGAGGAGATACGCAGTATTTT CAFPKGGDTQYF . . TRBJ2-3 TRBV30
TGCAGCGTTCTAGCGGGAGGTCCCGAGCAGTACTTC CSVLAGGPEQYF . TRBD2 TRBJ2-7 TRBV29-1
TGTGCCAGCAGTTTACAAAACACAGATACGCAGTATTTT CASSLQNTDTQYF . . TRBJ2-3 TRBV28
TGTGCCAGCAGCCCGGACCCCTTCACTTTATACAATGAGCAGTTCTTC CASSPDPFTLYNEQFF . . TRBJ2-1 TRBV5-6
TGTGCCAGCAGCTCCGGGACTAGCATCACCGGGGAGCTGTTTTTT CASSSGTSITGELFF once TRBD2 TRBJ2-2 TRBV11-1
TGTGCCAGCAGTTTGACGGGACAGGGGGCGCTTTATGGCTACACCTTC CASSLTGQGALYGYTF . TRBD1 TRBJ1-2 TRBV28